Listed here are 15 T cell receptor beta chains from one sample, sequenced in a study of T cell responses to AZD1222 COVID-19 vaccine. Sequencing was performed with immunoSEQ multiplex PCR; in TCRdb, only in-frame clones are kept and a portion is missing. The sample has some 50,000 clones, around 89% seen once. The source was peripheral blood, collected 28 days after the second AZD1222 dose. All receptors derive from an adult who received the AZD1222 COVID-19 vaccine.

The chain joins TRBV11-2 to TRBJ1-5; the D gene is possibly TRBD1 (6 bases). Germline CDR1 reads SGHAT; CDR2 reads FQNNGV. The CDR3 is 15 residues long. Trimming stripped 5 bases from V and 4 bases from J, with 15 bases between. This chain's CDR3 is CASSPSGQINQPQHF. CDR3 sequence (DNA): TGTGCCAGCAGCCCCTCCGGACAGATAAATCAGCCCCAGCATTTT. Combining the CDR3 with reference TRBV11-2 and TRBJ1-5 gives the whole variable domain EAGVAQSPRYKIIEKRQSVAFWCNPISGHATLYWYQQILGQGPKLLIQFQNNGVVDDSQLPKDRFSAERLKGVDSTLKIQPAKLEDSAVYLCASSPSGQINQPQHFGDGTRLSIL.

The chain couples TRBV2 to TRBJ2-3; D may match TRBD1 or TRBD2 (5 bases each). Between the trimmed V and J ends, which lost 5 bases and 3 bases, there was a span of 12 bases. The CDR3 covers 14 residues. Germline CDR1 SNHLY, CDR2 FYNNEI. CDR3 amino acids: CASSRDGGTDTQYF. CDR3 bases: TGTGCCAGCAGTCGTGATGGGGGAACAGATACGCAGTATTTT.

The CDR3 coding sequence is TGTGCCAGCAGCCGTTATCTGCAGGGACTTGAAAAACTGTTTTTT. Amino acid sequence: CASSRYLQGLEKLFF. The chain combines TRBV28 with TRBJ1-4; D may be TRBD1 (5 bases). Germline V lookup: CDR1 MDHEN, CDR2 SYDVKM. The CDR3 length is 15 residues. With 6 bases removed from V and 7 bases from J, the gap between germline ends came to 18 bases.

The rearrangement uses TRBV18 and TRBJ1-2; 7 positions match TRBD1. The CDR3 covers 13 residues. Germline CDR1 reads KGHSH; CDR2 reads LQKENI. V lost 6 bases, J lost 3 bases, and 4 bases stayed unmatched. DNA for the CDR3: TGTGCCAGCTCCGAGGGGACAGACTATGGCTACACCTTC. This sequence encodes CASSEGTDYGYTF. The complete variable domain, with remaining parts taken from reference TRBV18 and TRBJ1-2, reads NAGVMQNPRHLVRRRGQEARLRCSPMKGHSHVYWYRQLPEEGLKFMVYLQKENIIDESGMPKERFSAEFPKEGPSILRIQQVVRGDSAAYFCASSEGTDYGYTFGSGTRLTVV.

The V and J genes are TRBV27 and TRBJ2-1, with 10 nucleotides matching TRBD2. Germline loops: CDR1 MNHEY, CDR2 SMNVEV (reference sequence). V trimming: 5 bases; J trimming: 0 bases; junction bases outside the gene matches: 4. This CDR3 has 16 residues. As DNA, the CDR3 is TGTGCCAGCAGTACGGGACTAGCGATCTCCTACAATGAGCAGTTCTTC. Protein product: CASSTGLAISYNEQFF.

The rearrangement uses TRBV27 and TRBJ2-2, with TRBD2 matching 8 bases. Trimming removed 4 bases from V and 4 bases from J; junction bases left unmatched: 11. The germline V gene encodes CDR1 MNHEY and CDR2 SMNVEV (reference sequence). The CDR3 totals 17 residues. The CDR3 DNA is TGTGCCAGCAGTTGGAATAGCGGGATTTTTACCACCGGGGAGCTGTTTTTT. Encoded protein: CASSWNSGIFTTGELFF.

This chain uses TRBV9 with TRBJ2-7, with a possible D match to TRBD1 (5 bases). V lost 4 bases and J 0 bases, leaving 11 bases between the germline ends. CDR3 length: 14 amino acids. The germline CDR1 and CDR2 sequences are SGDLS and YYNGEE. The CDR3 is CASSKTGSSYEQYF. The CDR3 bases are TGTGCCAGCAGCAAAACAGGTTCCTCCTACGAGCAGTACTTC.

The gene calls are TRBV6-5 and TRBJ2-3, with D tentatively TRBD1 or TRBD2 (7 bases each). With 5 bases removed from V and 2 bases from J, the gap between germline ends came to 14 bases. Germline V CDR1 and CDR2: MNHEY, SVGAGI. The CDR3 length is 15 residues. CDR3 nucleotides: TGTGCCAGCAGTAGACAGGGAGGGGACACAGATACGCAGTATTTT. It specifies CASSRQGGDTDTQYF.

This clone showed up just a few times. CDR3: CASSEPGTTLYF. The CDR3 region has the DNA TGTGCCAGCAGTGAACCCGGGACAACTCTGTACTTC. The genes are TRBV28 and TRBJ2-7; perhaps TRBD1 as D (6 bases). This CDR3 is built from 12 residues. Germline values: CDR1 MDHEN, CDR2 SYDVKM. Deletions cut 5 bases from V and 12 bases from J, with 17 bases between. Full variable domain (rest looked up from reference TRBV28 and TRBJ2-7): DVKVTQSSRYLVKRTGEKVFLECVQDMDHENMFWYRQDPGLGLRLIYFSYDVKMKEKGDIPEGYSVSREKKERFSLILESASTNQTSMYLCASSEPGTTLYFGPGTRLTVT.

The rearrangement links TRBV5-1 to TRBJ2-7; D is undetermined. The V end lost 4 bases, the J end lost 9 bases, and 17 bases lay between the germline ends. CDR1 is SGHRS, CDR2 YFSETQ, per germline. The CDR3 extends over 13 amino acids. The CDR3: CASSALRSAVQYF. CDR3 nucleotides: TGCGCCAGCAGCGCCTTGAGGAGCGCGGTGCAGTACTTC.

The CDR3 loop is CATSPSGVLQETQYF. CDR3 DNA: TGTGCCACCAGTCCCAGCGGGGTACTCCAAGAGACCCAGTACTTC. The genes are TRBV24-1 and TRBJ2-5; the match to TRBD2 covers 7 bases. The V gene's germline CDR1 is KGHDR and CDR2 SFDVKD. J gave up 1 base and V 6 bases, and 7 bases lay outside the gene matches. This CDR3 comprises 15 residues.

This chain connects TRBV9 to TRBJ1-1; maybe TRBD1 (5 bases). Looked up from germline, CDR1 is SGDLS and CDR2 is YYNGEE. Trimming shortened V by 2 bases and J by 1 base, and 9 bases separated the two germline ends. The CDR3 runs to 14 residues. CDR3: CASSVNGQNTEAFF. The CDR3 bases are TGTGCCAGCAGCGTGAACGGACAGAACACTGAAGCTTTCTTT.

The rearrangement uses TRBV2 and TRBJ2-6; 9 bases agree with TRBD2. Germline V gene data show CDR1 as SNHLY and CDR2 as FYNNEI. Trimming removed 2 bases from V and 0 bases from J; junction bases left unmatched: 8. The CDR3 loop spans 19 amino acids. As DNA, the CDR3 is TGTGCCAGCAGTGAACCGGAGCGGGGGGTGACCTCTGGGGCCAACGTCCTGACTTTC. It yields the protein CASSEPERGVTSGANVLTF.

The rearrangement links TRBV6-4 to TRBJ2-3; 7 positions agree with TRBD1. The CDR3 is 13 residues long. The germline V gene has CDR1 MRHNA and CDR2 SNTAGT. V shed 6 bases and J 4 bases; nucleotides not matched to a gene: 4. The CDR3 region is CASSTGVPDTQYF. Written as DNA, the CDR3 is TGTGCCAGCAGCACAGGGGTCCCAGATACGCAGTATTTT.

CDR3 sequence reads: CASSPGAGNSYNEQFF. CDR3 nucleotides: TGTGCCAGCAGCCCGGGAGCGGGGAACTCCTACAATGAGCAGTTCTTC. This sequence joins TRBV5-4 and TRBJ2-1; 7 bases are shared with TRBD2. The CDR3 length is 16 residues. J lost 0 bases, V lost 4 bases, and 7 bases had no gene match. The germline V gene has CDR1 SGHNT and CDR2 YYREEE (reference sequence). Drawing the rest from reference TRBV5-4 and TRBJ2-1, the complete variable domain is ETGVTQSPTHLIKTRGQQVTLRCSSQSGHNTVSWYQQALGQGPQFIFQYYREEENGRGNFPPRFSGLQFPNYSSELNVNALELDDSALYLCASSPGAGNSYNEQFFGPGTRLTVL.